This T cell receptor (beta chain) came from a study of T cell changes during pregnancy in multiple sclerosis. TCRdb's copy holds only in-frame clones and misses some; the assay was immunoSEQ multiplex PCR. The repertoire consists of 60,000 to 85,000 clones, with about 91% occurring once and the leading ten covering about 2.1%. The germline V gene encodes CDR1 GTSNPN and CDR2 SVGIG (reference sequence). This CDR3 region has 12 residues. V gave up 3 bases and J gave up 3 bases, with 8 bases separating them. This TCR came from a female donor with multiple sclerosis, enrolled in a pregnancy study. This sample comprised peripheral blood, obtained in the first trimester of pregnancy. The chain carries TRBV30 and TRBJ1-1; D not resolved. CDR3 bases: TGTGCCTGGAGCGTAGATTACACTGAAGCTTTCTTT. Its translation is CAWSVDYTEAFF.